These T cell receptor beta chains were read from a single sample in a study of blood T cell repertoires in COVID-19. The assay was immunoSEQ multiplex PCR, and TCRdb's table has in-frame clones only and misses some. This sample yields 45,000 to 65,000 clones, of which roughly 87% are seen a single time; over 7.5% belongs to the top ten. The sequencing input was peripheral blood. Receptors were obtained from a man between 50 and 59 years old with active COVID-19. The CDR3 runs from the conserved cysteine through the conserved F or W. The D gene is left open where the match is weak. Part of the rows lack a size; the others show once, few, many or a class for expanded clones.

D gene: TRBD1
J gene: TRBJ1-5
V gene: TRBV7-9
clone size: -
CDR3 DNA: TGTGCCAGCAGCGTACAGGGGGGTAGCAATCAGCCCCAGCATTTT
CDR3 protein: CASSVQGGSNQPQHF

D gene: -
J gene: TRBJ2-1
V gene: TRBV9
clone size: -
CDR3 DNA: TGTGCCAGCAGCGTAAAGCGACAGAACTCCTACAATGAGCAGTTCTTC
CDR3 protein: CASSVKRQNSYNEQFF

D gene: -
J gene: TRBJ2-4
V gene: TRBV18
clone size: -
CDR3 DNA: TGTGCCAGCTCTCCGCAAATCGGGGTCTTGGCCAAAAACATTCAGTACTTC
CDR3 protein: CASSPQIGVLAKNIQYF

D gene: -
J gene: TRBJ1-3
V gene: TRBV7-2
clone size: -
CDR3 DNA: TGTGCCAGCAGCTCTGGGGGGAGACGCTCTGGAAACACCATATATTTT
CDR3 protein: CASSSGGRRSGNTIYF

D gene: -
J gene: TRBJ1-2
V gene: TRBV11-2
clone size: -
CDR3 DNA: TGTGCCAGCAGCTTAGAAATTTCGGGGTATGGCTACACCTTC
CDR3 protein: CASSLEISGYGYTF

D gene: -
J gene: TRBJ2-2
V gene: TRBV5-4
clone size: -
CDR3 DNA: TGTGCCAGCAGCCGAACGTTGGCCGCGAACACCGGGGAGCTGTTTTTT
CDR3 protein: CASSRTLAANTGELFF

D gene: TRBD1
J gene: TRBJ2-7
V gene: TRBV6-5
clone size: few
CDR3 DNA: TGTGCCAGCAGTCGACAGGGGAGACGCTACGAGCAGTACTTC
CDR3 protein: CASSRQGRRYEQYF

D gene: TRBD1
J gene: TRBJ2-5
V gene: TRBV18
clone size: -
CDR3 DNA: TGTGCCAGCTCCAACCAGGGGGCGCGTGAGACCCAGTACTTC
CDR3 protein: CASSNQGARETQYF

D gene: -
J gene: TRBJ1-2
V gene: TRBV10-3
clone size: -
CDR3 DNA: TGTGCCATCAGTGAACTGAGCCGGGACTACACCTTC
CDR3 protein: CAISELSRDYTF

D gene: TRBD1
J gene: TRBJ2-7
V gene: TRBV7-2
clone size: -
CDR3 DNA: TGTGCCAGCAGCCCGTGGACAGGGGAAAGCTACGAGCAGTACTTC
CDR3 protein: CASSPWTGESYEQYF

D gene: TRBD1
J gene: TRBJ2-3
V gene: TRBV18
clone size: once
CDR3 DNA: TGTGCCAGCTCACCAACGGGACAGGGGGTCGCAGATACGCAGTATTTT
CDR3 protein: CASSPTGQGVADTQYF

D gene: TRBD2
J gene: TRBJ2-1
V gene: TRBV19
clone size: -
CDR3 DNA: TGTGCCAGTAGTATCGTCGGGAGGTTGACCTACAATGAGCAGTTCTTC
CDR3 protein: CASSIVGRLTYNEQFF

D gene: -
J gene: TRBJ1-1
V gene: TRBV4-3
clone size: -
CDR3 DNA: TGCGCCAGCAGCCGGCAGGCCAGGAACACTGAAGCTTTCTTT
CDR3 protein: CASSRQARNTEAFF

D gene: TRBD2
J gene: TRBJ2-7
V gene: TRBV7-2
clone size: -
CDR3 DNA: TGTGCCAGCAATCGTCTTTCCGGGACTACCTACGAGCAGTACTTC
CDR3 protein: CASNRLSGTTYEQYF

D gene: -
J gene: TRBJ1-5
V gene: TRBV7-8
clone size: -
CDR3 DNA: TGTGCCAGCAGCTTAGTAAGCAATCAGCCCCAGCATTTT
CDR3 protein: CASSLVSNQPQHF

D gene: -
J gene: TRBJ1-6
V gene: TRBV25-1
clone size: -
CDR3 DNA: TGTGCCAGCAGTGACCATGGGGCCCGCTTAAATTCACCCCTCCACTTT
CDR3 protein: CASSDHGARLNSPLHF

D gene: TRBD1
J gene: TRBJ2-1
V gene: TRBV7-3
clone size: -
CDR3 DNA: TGTGCCAGCAGCCCGACAGGGGGCTCCTACAATGAGCAGTTCTTC
CDR3 protein: CASSPTGGSYNEQFF

D gene: TRBD1
J gene: TRBJ2-5
V gene: TRBV15
clone size: once
CDR3 DNA: TGTGCCACCAGCAGACAACAGGGGGCGCCGGGAGAGACCCAGTACTTC
CDR3 protein: CATSRQQGAPGETQYF

D gene: TRBD1
J gene: TRBJ1-1
V gene: TRBV19
clone size: -
CDR3 DNA: TGTGCCAGTAGTGTGAGACAGGGCGACACTGAAGCTTTCTTT
CDR3 protein: CASSVRQGDTEAFF

D gene: -
J gene: TRBJ2-5
V gene: TRBV11-2
clone size: -
CDR3 DNA: TGTGCCAGCAGCTTAGTGGTAGCATCGGAGACCCAGTACTTC
CDR3 protein: CASSLVVASETQYF

D gene: -
J gene: TRBJ1-3
V gene: TRBV7-8
clone size: -
CDR3 DNA: TGTGCCAGCAGCTTTCCAGGGTCTGGAAACACCATATATTTT
CDR3 protein: CASSFPGSGNTIYF

D gene: TRBD1
J gene: TRBJ1-5
V gene: TRBV5-6
clone size: -
CDR3 DNA: TGTGCCAGCAGCTACCGGGACAGGGGGCACCAGCCCCAGCATTTT
CDR3 protein: CASSYRDRGHQPQHF

D gene: -
J gene: TRBJ1-2
V gene: TRBV5-1
clone size: once
CDR3 DNA: TGCGCCAGCAGCATTTCGGGACACCGGGCGGAAGGCTACACCTTC
CDR3 protein: CASSISGHRAEGYTF

D gene: TRBD2
J gene: TRBJ2-7
V gene: TRBV28
clone size: -
CDR3 DNA: TGTGCCAGCAGAACCGTGAACGCGGGAGGTAAAATATCCGAGCAGTACTTC
CDR3 protein: CASRTVNAGGKISEQYF

D gene: -
J gene: TRBJ1-4
V gene: TRBV30
clone size: -
CDR3 DNA: TGTGCCTGGAGGACCCCTTCGGGTTTTTATGAAAAACTGTTTTTT
CDR3 protein: CAWRTPSGFYEKLFF

D gene: TRBD1
J gene: TRBJ2-6
V gene: TRBV9
clone size: -
CDR3 DNA: TGTGCCAGCAGCGTCTACACCGGGACAGGGATCGTCTTTGGGGCCAACGTCCTGACTTTC
CDR3 protein: CASSVYTGTGIVFGANVLTF

D gene: -
J gene: TRBJ1-1
V gene: TRBV2
clone size: -
CDR3 DNA: TGTGCCAGCAGTGAAGCAGGGGGAAACACTGAAGCTTTCTTT
CDR3 protein: CASSEAGGNTEAFF

D gene: TRBD2
J gene: TRBJ2-1
V gene: TRBV9
clone size: -
CDR3 DNA: TGTGCCAGCAGCGTAATCGGGACTAGCGGCCGGAGGTCCTACAATGAGCAGTTCTTC
CDR3 protein: CASSVIGTSGRRSYNEQFF

D gene: -
J gene: TRBJ2-7
V gene: TRBV7-2
clone size: once
CDR3 DNA: TGTGCCAGCAGCCCCGGGACTCTTCGGGAGCAGTACTTC
CDR3 protein: CASSPGTLREQYF

D gene: TRBD2
J gene: TRBJ2-1
V gene: TRBV5-8
clone size: -
CDR3 DNA: TGTGCCAGCAGCTTCGGGGGGGCCCCCGGGCGGTACAATGAGCAGTTCTTC
CDR3 protein: CASSFGGAPGRYNEQFF

D gene: -
J gene: TRBJ1-2
V gene: TRBV10-3
clone size: few
CDR3 DNA: TGTGCCATCAGTGAGGCAGGGACTAACTATGGCTACACCTTC
CDR3 protein: CAISEAGTNYGYTF

D gene: TRBD2
J gene: TRBJ2-5
V gene: TRBV6-2/TRBV6-3
clone size: -
CDR3 DNA: TGTGCCAGCAGTTACTCGGCTAGCGGGGTATTCCAAGAGACCCAGTACTTC
CDR3 protein: CASSYSASGVFQETQYF

D gene: -
J gene: TRBJ1-2
V gene: TRBV14
clone size: once
CDR3 DNA: TGTGCCAGCAGCCAAGGGACAGCGATTTATGGCTACACCTTC
CDR3 protein: CASSQGTAIYGYTF

D gene: -
J gene: TRBJ1-2
V gene: TRBV4-2
clone size: once
CDR3 DNA: TGTGCCAGCAGCCAAGATTTCGGGGGAGACTATGGCTACACCTTC
CDR3 protein: CASSQDFGGDYGYTF

D gene: TRBD1
J gene: TRBJ2-7
V gene: TRBV6-6
clone size: -
CDR3 DNA: TGTGCCACCCGACAGGGCTACGAGCAGTACTTC
CDR3 protein: CATRQGYEQYF

D gene: TRBD1
J gene: TRBJ2-5
V gene: TRBV9
clone size: -
CDR3 DNA: TGTGCCAGCAGCGTGACAGGGACCCAAGAGACCCAGTACTTC
CDR3 protein: CASSVTGTQETQYF

D gene: TRBD2
J gene: TRBJ2-3
V gene: TRBV5-1
clone size: -
CDR3 DNA: TGCGCCAGCAGTCCTACCGGGACTAGGGAAACAGATACGCAGTATTTT
CDR3 protein: CASSPTGTRETDTQYF

D gene: -
J gene: TRBJ2-1
V gene: TRBV28
clone size: -
CDR3 DNA: TGTGCCAGCAGTGCGACTAGGATTGAGCAGTTCTTC
CDR3 protein: CASSATRIEQFF

D gene: TRBD1
J gene: TRBJ2-7
V gene: TRBV6-5
clone size: -
CDR3 DNA: TGTGCCAGCAGTTACGCGTCAGGGGGTGGCTACGAGCAGTACTTC
CDR3 protein: CASSYASGGGYEQYF

D gene: -
J gene: TRBJ1-6
V gene: TRBV28
clone size: once
CDR3 DNA: TGTGCCAGCAGCCCGAGCAGGCTTAATAATTCACCCCTCCACTTT
CDR3 protein: CASSPSRLNNSPLHF

D gene: TRBD1
J gene: TRBJ1-2
V gene: TRBV5-3
clone size: -
CDR3 DNA: TGTGCCAGAAGCCCGGACAGGGAAGGCGGCTACACCTTC
CDR3 protein: CARSPDREGGYTF

D gene: -
J gene: TRBJ1-1
V gene: TRBV15
clone size: once
CDR3 DNA: TGTGCCACCAGCAGTCCCGACAGGAACACTGAAGCTTTCTTT
CDR3 protein: CATSSPDRNTEAFF

D gene: -
J gene: TRBJ2-1
V gene: TRBV4-3
clone size: -
CDR3 DNA: TGCGCCAGCAGTCTCAGGGTGGGCTCCTACAATGAGCAGTTCTTC
CDR3 protein: CASSLRVGSYNEQFF

D gene: TRBD1
J gene: TRBJ2-1
V gene: TRBV6-5
clone size: few
CDR3 DNA: TGTGCCAGCAGCCGGACAGGGGCTCCCTACAATGAGCAGTTCTTC
CDR3 protein: CASSRTGAPYNEQFF

D gene: -
J gene: TRBJ1-1
V gene: TRBV27
clone size: -
CDR3 DNA: TGTGCCAGCAGTTTATCCTCGACAAGAACGAACACTGAAGCTTTCTTT
CDR3 protein: CASSLSSTRTNTEAFF

D gene: -
J gene: TRBJ1-1
V gene: TRBV6-5
clone size: -
CDR3 DNA: TGTGCCAGCAGAAGGGGGTCCGGGAACACTGAAGCTTTCTTT
CDR3 protein: CASRRGSGNTEAFF

D gene: TRBD1
J gene: TRBJ1-2
V gene: TRBV30
clone size: -
CDR3 DNA: TGTGCCATCGGACAGGTGGGAGGCTACACCTTC
CDR3 protein: CAIGQVGGYTF

D gene: -
J gene: TRBJ1-5
V gene: TRBV10-3
clone size: -
CDR3 DNA: TGTGCCATCAGTGAGTCCACGGTTAGCAATCAGCCCCAGCATTTT
CDR3 protein: CAISESTVSNQPQHF

D gene: -
J gene: TRBJ1-1
V gene: TRBV5-4
clone size: -
CDR3 DNA: TGTGCCAGCAGCGGACAGAACACTGAAGCTTTCTTT
CDR3 protein: CASSGQNTEAFF

D gene: -
J gene: TRBJ2-7
V gene: TRBV30
clone size: once
CDR3 DNA: TGTGCCTGGAGTACGAAGGGGTCGAGGAACGAGCAGTACTTC
CDR3 protein: CAWSTKGSRNEQYF

D gene: TRBD1
J gene: TRBJ1-1
V gene: TRBV5-1
clone size: -
CDR3 DNA: TGCGCCAGCAGCTTGGGCACAGGGGACACTGAAGCTTTCTTT
CDR3 protein: CASSLGTGDTEAFF

D gene: -
J gene: TRBJ2-1
V gene: TRBV6-2/TRBV6-3
clone size: -
CDR3 DNA: TGTGCCAGCAGTTACGGGGGGATGGGCTACAATGAGCAGTTCTTC
CDR3 protein: CASSYGGMGYNEQFF